Many counts were recorded for the clone carrying this TCR beta chain. Its antigen is currently unknown. Isolated per sample were at least 6 million PBMCs. The use of a sample-barcoded 5' primer and a J-beta primer mix characterized a second PCR of roughly 7 to 12 cycles. TCRdb reanalysed the 5' RACE reads using MiXCR and keeps one entry per CDR3 protein. The sample lists around 990,000 distinct CDR3 sequences, 30% to 40% occurring once. This specimen comes from a study of blood T cells in healthy people across ages. V trimming: 0 bases; J trimming: 3 bases; junction bases outside the gene matches: 2. This CDR3 region has 14 residues. Germline V CDR1 and CDR2: SGHRS, YFSETQ. Study outcomes and limitations: As age increased, TCR beta diversity per million T cells fell in a roughly linear fashion.

This TCR was sampled from a man younger than 35 in good health. The chain employs TRBV5-1 and TRBJ2-5, with 7 bases matching TRBD1. Sequenced input: blood. CDR3 in DNA: TGCGCCAGCAGCTTGGGAGGGACAGAAGAGACCCAGTACTTC. It translates to CASSLGGTEETQYF.